The 15 T cell receptor beta chains below all came from one sample that was sequenced in a study of shared clonotypes between healthy human individuals. Sequencing was performed with immunoSEQ multiplex PCR; in TCRdb, only in-frame clones are kept and a portion is missing. The sample carries approximately 500,000 clones, around 85% recorded once. The specimen was PBMCs. These receptors all come from a woman between 40 and 55 years old in good health. Some clones in this sample may be carry-over from other donors' samples.

This clone has a handful of counts. It differs at one base from a far larger clone, so likely a read error. V usage is TRBV28 and J usage is TRBJ2-7, with 9 bases identical to TRBD1. CDR1 MDHEN and CDR2 SYDVKM come from the germline V gene. There are 16 residues in the CDR3. The DNA of the CDR3 is TGTGCCAGCAGTTTATCGTGGACAGGGGTATTTCGCGAGCAGTGCTTC. Translated, it gives CASSLSWTGVFREQCF.

The chain uses TRBV28 and TRBJ1-1; a possible D gene is TRBD1 (5 bases). From germline, CDR1 is MDHEN and CDR2 SYDVKM. Trimming pared 4 bases from V and 5 bases from J, leaving 11 bases between. The CDR3 sequence is 13 residues long. The CDR3 coding sequence is TGTGCCAGCAGTTCACAACAGGAAACTGAAGCTTTCTTT. Translating gives CASSSQQETEAFF.

The rearrangement links TRBV2 to TRBJ2-1; the match to TRBD1 covers 8 bases. CDR3 length: 15 residues. The J segment lost 2 bases and the V segment lost 7 bases, leaving 7 bases of the junction unmatched. Germline lookup yields CDR1 SNHLY and CDR2 FYNNEI. CDR3 amino acids: CASTLDRGTYNEQFF. CDR3 DNA: TGTGCCAGCACCCTAGACAGGGGAACCTACAATGAGCAGTTCTTC.

This clone has at least ten counts. The CDR3 sequence: CASRTGTGSYEQYF. For the CDR3, the DNA is TGTGCCAGCAGGACCGGGACAGGGTCCTACGAGCAGTACTTC. The rearrangement links TRBV2 to TRBJ2-7; 9 bases map to TRBD1. Germline CDR1 is SNHLY and CDR2 is FYNNEI. Losses at the gene ends were 6 bases for V and 1 base for J; bases not matched to a gene: 4. The CDR3 runs to 14 residues.

At least ten counts were recorded for this clone. The gene calls are TRBV4-2 and TRBJ1-5; D remains ambiguous. Trimming pared 0 bases from V and 10 bases from J, leaving 16 bases between. Germline V gives CDR1 LGHNA, CDR2 YNFKEQ. The CDR3 covers 15 residues. The CDR3 DNA sequence: TGTGCCAGCAGCCAAGAGTTCTCCGGGGTCGATCCCCAGCATTTT. This codes for CASSQEFSGVDPQHF.

This clone was observed a single time. The chain combines TRBV28 with TRBJ2-7; D may be TRBD1 (6 bases). This CDR3 has 12 residues. Germline V CDR1 and CDR2: MDHEN, SYDVKM. Trimming cost V 8 bases and J 3 bases, with 11 bases left between them. This chain's CDR3 is CASGLTGYEQYF. Here the CDR3 DNA reads TGTGCCAGCGGATTGACAGGCTACGAGCAGTACTTC.

This chain connects TRBV21-1 to TRBJ2-2. TRBV21-1 is a pseudogene segment. This CDR3 comprises 17 residues. The CDR3 sequence is CASRTPERGDCTGELFF. In DNA form, the CDR3 reads TGTGCCAGCAGGACGCCGGAGAGGGGAGATTGCACCGGGGAGCTGTTTTTT.

V usage is TRBV5-1 and J usage is TRBJ2-7; 9 nucleotides align to TRBD1. The length of the CDR3 is 16 residues. CDR1 and CDR2 (germline): SGHRS, YFSETQ. The trim removed 4 bases at V and 5 bases at J, leaving 13 bases unmatched. The CDR3 sequence is CASSPRPGQGFHEQYF. CDR3 nucleotides: TGCGCCAGCAGCCCGCGGCCGGGACAGGGATTCCACGAGCAGTACTTC.

This clone came up many times. The chain is built from TRBV5-1 and TRBJ2-1; 7 nucleotides agree with TRBD1. Germline-derived CDR1 and CDR2 are SGHRS and YFSETQ. CDR3 length: 12 residues. Losses at the gene ends were 2 bases for V and 8 bases for J; bases not matched to a gene: 1. The CDR3 DNA is TGCGCCAGCAGCTTACAGGGGCATGAGCAGTTCTTC. This encodes CASSLQGHEQFF.

The chain joins TRBV2 to TRBJ1-2; D is ambiguous. Germline V gene sequence: CDR1 SNHLY, CDR2 FYNNEI. V lost 5 bases, J lost 8 bases, and 18 bases lay in between. The CDR3 is made up of 14 amino acids. The CDR3 DNA reads TGTGCCAGCAGTATCGACCGACTGCGAGGGGGCTACACCTTC. This sequence encodes CASSIDRLRGGYTF.

This rearrangement joins TRBV10-3 to TRBJ1-2; D may be TRBD1 (6 bases). In germline, CDR1 is ENHRY, CDR2 SYGVKD. The CDR3 is made up of 14 amino acids. The V end lost 6 bases, the J end lost 8 bases, and 19 bases lay between the germline ends. CDR3 protein: CAISPTAGAGGYTF. In DNA form, the CDR3 reads TGTGCCATCAGCCCCACAGCAGGGGCAGGAGGCTACACCTTC.

V gene TRBV7-6 combines with J gene TRBJ2-3; perhaps D is TRBD1 or TRBD2 (5 bases each). The CDR3 is 16 residues long. V lost 5 bases and J 5 bases, leaving 20 bases between the germline ends. Germline V CDR1 and CDR2: SGHVS, FNYEAQ. The CDR3 region is CASSLSGTRMGDTQYF. The CDR3 coding sequence is TGTGCCAGCAGCCTATCCGGGACCCGCATGGGAGATACGCAGTATTTT. Complete variable domain (other parts from reference TRBV7-6 and TRBJ2-3): GAGVSQSPRYKVTKRGQDVALRCDPISGHVSLYWYRQALGQGPEFLTYFNYEAQQDKSGLPNDRFSAERPEGSISTLTIQRTEQRDSAMYRCASSLSGTRMGDTQYFGPGTRLTVL.

V usage is TRBV6-1 and J usage is TRBJ2-7; D possibly corresponds to TRBD1 (7 bases). The CDR3 runs to 15 residues. The V and J ends lost 6 bases and 5 bases respectively, with 20 bases between them. Germline loops: CDR1 MNHNS, CDR2 SASEGT. The CDR3 reads CASSRLGGTENEQYF. In nucleotides, the CDR3 is TGTGCCAGCAGCCGACTAGGTGGGACAGAAAACGAGCAGTACTTC.

J is TRBJ2-5 and V is TRBV19; D gene uncertain. Germline-derived CDR1 and CDR2 are LNHDA and SQIVND (reference sequence). This CDR3 comprises 15 residues. Trimming cost V 3 bases and J 0 bases, with 11 bases left between them. CDR3 nucleotides: TGTGCCAGTAGTATCCTCTATACCTACCAAGAGACCCAGTACTTC. Encoded protein: CASSILYTYQETQYF.

This CDR3 is CASSLEPSEQYF. CDR3 bases: TGTGCCAGCAGCTTAGAACCCTCCGAGCAGTACTTC. This chain uses TRBV11-3 with TRBJ2-7; D is unclear. Trimming cost V 0 bases and J 6 bases, with 6 bases left between them. From germline, CDR1 is SGHNT and CDR2 YENEEA. This CDR3 contains 12 residues.